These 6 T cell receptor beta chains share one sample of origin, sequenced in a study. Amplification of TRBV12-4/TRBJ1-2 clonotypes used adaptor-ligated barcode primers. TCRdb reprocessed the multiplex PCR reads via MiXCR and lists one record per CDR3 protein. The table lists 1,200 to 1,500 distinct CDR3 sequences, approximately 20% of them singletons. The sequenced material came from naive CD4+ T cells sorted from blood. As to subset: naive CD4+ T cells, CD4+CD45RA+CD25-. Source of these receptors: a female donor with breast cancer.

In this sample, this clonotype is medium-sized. The CDR3 spells CASSLGAGANYGYTF. CDR3 in DNA: TGTGCCAGCAGTTTAGGGGCGGGAGCTAACTATGGCTACACCTTC. The V gene is TRBV12-3 or TRBV12-4, the J gene TRBJ1-2, with unresolved D. V was pared by 1 base and J by 0 bases, with 9 bases between. The CDR3 totals 15 residues.

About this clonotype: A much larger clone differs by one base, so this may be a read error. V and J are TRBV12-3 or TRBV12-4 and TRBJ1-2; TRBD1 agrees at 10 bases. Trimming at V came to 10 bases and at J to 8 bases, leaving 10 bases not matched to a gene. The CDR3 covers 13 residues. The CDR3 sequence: CANSPGQGIGYTF. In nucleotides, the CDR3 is TGTGCCAACAGCCCGGGACAGGGGATCGGCTACACCTTC.

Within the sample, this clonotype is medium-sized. CDR3 in DNA: TGTGCCAGCAGTCCTGGGACAGGGGATCTTAACTATGGCTACACCTTC. Protein: CASSPGTGDLNYGYTF. J is TRBJ1-2 and V is TRBV12-3 or TRBV12-4; TRBD1 matches at 10 bases. Trimming removed 5 bases from V and 1 base from J; junction bases left unmatched: 7. The CDR3 covers 16 residues.

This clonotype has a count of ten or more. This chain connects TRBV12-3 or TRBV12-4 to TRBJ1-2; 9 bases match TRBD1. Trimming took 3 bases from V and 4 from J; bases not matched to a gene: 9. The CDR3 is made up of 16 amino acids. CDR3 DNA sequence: TGTGCCAGCAGTTTGGGGACAGGGACTAAAGGCTATGGCTACACCTTC. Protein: CASSLGTGTKGYGYTF.

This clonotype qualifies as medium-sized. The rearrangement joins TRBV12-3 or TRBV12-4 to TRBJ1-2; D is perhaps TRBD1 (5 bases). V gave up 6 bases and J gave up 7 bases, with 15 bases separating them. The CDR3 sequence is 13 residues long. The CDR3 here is CASRDTGQGGYTF. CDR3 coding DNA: TGTGCCAGCAGGGACACGGGGCAGGGTGGCTACACCTTC.

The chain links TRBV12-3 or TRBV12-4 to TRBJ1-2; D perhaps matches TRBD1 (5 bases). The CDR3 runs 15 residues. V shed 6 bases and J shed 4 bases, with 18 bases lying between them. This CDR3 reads CASSPTGRGGYGYTF. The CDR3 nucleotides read TGTGCCAGCAGCCCCACAGGCCGTGGCGGCTATGGCTACACCTTC.